The next 3 T cell receptor beta chains were all read from a single sample in a study of graft-versus-host responses after intestinal transplantation (dated by TCRdb to about 2021). Libraries were constructed by the immunoSEQ multiplex PCR assay. Here the immuneACCESS table is served through TCRdb, limited to in-frame sequences with V and J called. Missing clones are a known gap in these copies; in checked studies unresolved V genes cover under half, and the rest lacks a known reason. This sample lists 90,000 to 150,000 clones; about 95% were detected once. The ten largest clones represent more than 3% of the sample. The time point label corresponds to: cells obtained before transplantation from donor or recipient. Antigens for these TCRs are unknown. Sequenced material: unstimulated CD8+ T cells sorted from spleen or lymph node cells, taken before intestinal transplant. These receptor sequences come from a human donor who received an intestinal transplant.

CDR3 protein: CASSSLQGMNTEAFF. CDR3 DNA sequence: TGTGCCAGCAGCTCACTACAGGGGATGAACACTGAAGCTTTCTTT. The J gene is TRBJ1-1, the V gene TRBV5-4, with 7 bases fitting TRBD1. CDR3 length: 15 residues. After removal of 3 bases from V and 0 bases from J, the junction contained 5 bases not matched to a gene. Germline loops: CDR1 SGHNT, CDR2 YYREEE (reference sequence).

This sequence joins TRBV5-4 and TRBJ2-3; D not certain. The germline V gene encodes CDR1 SGHNT and CDR2 YYREEE (reference sequence). V gave up 2 bases and J gave up 2 bases, with 9 bases separating them. The CDR3 runs 14 residues. CDR3 amino acids: CASSFGPYTDTQYF. CDR3 bases: TGTGCCAGCAGCTTCGGACCCTACACAGATACGCAGTATTTT.

V is TRBV7-8 and J is TRBJ1-5; no definite D call. The CDR3 covers 16 residues. CDR1 and CDR2 from the germline V gene are SGHVS and FQNEAQ. Trimming stripped 1 base from V and 5 bases from J, with 15 bases between. CDR3 in amino acids: CASSLVTVGRDQPQHF. In DNA, the CDR3 is TGTGCCAGCAGCTTAGTGACCGTTGGGAGGGATCAGCCCCAGCATTTT.